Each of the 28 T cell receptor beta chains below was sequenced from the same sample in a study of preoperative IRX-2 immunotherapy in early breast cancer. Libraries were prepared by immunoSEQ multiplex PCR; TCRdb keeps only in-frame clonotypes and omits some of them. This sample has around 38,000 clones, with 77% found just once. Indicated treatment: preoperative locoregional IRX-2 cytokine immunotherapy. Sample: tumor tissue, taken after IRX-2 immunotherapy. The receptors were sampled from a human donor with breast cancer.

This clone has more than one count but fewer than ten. The CDR3 region has the DNA TGTGCCAGCAGCCTCCTTGGGGGATATGGCACCGGGGAGCTGTTTTTT. It encodes CASSLLGGYGTGELFF. This chain uses TRBV28 with TRBJ2-2, with D possibly called TRBD1 or TRBD2 (5 bases each). This CDR3 contains 16 residues. The V end was cut by 6 bases, the J end by 4 bases, with 18 bases between. CDR1 and CDR2 from the germline V gene are MDHEN and SYDVKM.

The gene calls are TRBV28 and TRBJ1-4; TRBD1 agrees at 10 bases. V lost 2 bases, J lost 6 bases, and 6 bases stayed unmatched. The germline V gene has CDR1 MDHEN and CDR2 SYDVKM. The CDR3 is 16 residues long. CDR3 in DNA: TGTGCCAGCAGTTTACGGACAGGGGGTCGGGATGAAAAACTGTTTTTT. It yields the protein CASSLRTGGRDEKLFF.

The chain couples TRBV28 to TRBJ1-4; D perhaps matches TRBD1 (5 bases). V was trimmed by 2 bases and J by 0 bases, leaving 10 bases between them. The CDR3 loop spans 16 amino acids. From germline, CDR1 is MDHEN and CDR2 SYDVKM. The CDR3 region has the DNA TGTGCCAGCAGTTTAGGGGGAGTTGCAACTAATGAAAAACTGTTTTTT. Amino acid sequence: CASSLGGVATNEKLFF.

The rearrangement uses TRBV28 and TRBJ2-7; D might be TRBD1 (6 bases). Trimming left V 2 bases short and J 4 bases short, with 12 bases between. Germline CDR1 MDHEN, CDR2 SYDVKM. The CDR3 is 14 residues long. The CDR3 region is CASSLTGNSYEQYF. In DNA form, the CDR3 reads TGTGCCAGCAGTTTAACAGGGAATAGTTACGAGCAGTACTTC.

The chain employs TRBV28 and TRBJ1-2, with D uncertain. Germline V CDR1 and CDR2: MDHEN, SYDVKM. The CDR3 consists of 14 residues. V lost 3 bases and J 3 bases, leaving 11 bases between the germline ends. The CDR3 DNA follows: TGTGCCAGCAGTTTTGAGCCCCGCGACTATGGCTACACCTTC. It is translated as CASSFEPRDYGYTF.

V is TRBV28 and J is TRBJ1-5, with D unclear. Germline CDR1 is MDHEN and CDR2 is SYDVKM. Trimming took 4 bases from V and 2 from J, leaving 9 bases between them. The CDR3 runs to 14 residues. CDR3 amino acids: CASSSITGNQPQHF. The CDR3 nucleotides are TGTGCCAGCAGTTCGATAACGGGCAATCAGCCCCAGCATTTT.

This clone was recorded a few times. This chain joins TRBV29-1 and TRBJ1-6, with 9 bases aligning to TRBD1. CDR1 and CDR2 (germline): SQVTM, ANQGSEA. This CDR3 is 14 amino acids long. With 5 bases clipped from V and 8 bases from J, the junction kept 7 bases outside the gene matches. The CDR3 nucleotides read TGCAGCGTTCAAACAGGGGGCCCTGATTCACCCCTCCACTTT. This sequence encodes CSVQTGGPDSPLHF.

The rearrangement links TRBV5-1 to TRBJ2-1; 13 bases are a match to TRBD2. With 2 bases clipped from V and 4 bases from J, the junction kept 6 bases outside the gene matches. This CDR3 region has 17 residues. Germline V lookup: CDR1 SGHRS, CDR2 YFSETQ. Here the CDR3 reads CASSLLAGGPAYNEQFF. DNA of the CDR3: TGCGCCAGCAGCTTACTAGCGGGAGGGCCAGCATACAATGAGCAGTTCTTC.

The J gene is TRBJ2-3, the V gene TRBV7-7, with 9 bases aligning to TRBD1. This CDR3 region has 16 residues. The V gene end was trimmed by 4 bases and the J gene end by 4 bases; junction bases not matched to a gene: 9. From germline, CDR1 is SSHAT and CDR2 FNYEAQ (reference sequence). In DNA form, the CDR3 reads TGTGCCAGCAGCTCCCGGGACAGGGTTATCCCAGATACGCAGTATTTT. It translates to CASSSRDRVIPDTQYF.

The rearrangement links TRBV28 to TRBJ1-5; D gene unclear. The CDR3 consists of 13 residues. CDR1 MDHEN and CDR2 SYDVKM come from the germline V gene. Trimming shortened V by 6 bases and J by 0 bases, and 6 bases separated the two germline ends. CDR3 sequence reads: CASRAPSNQPQHF. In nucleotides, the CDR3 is TGTGCCAGCAGGGCACCTAGCAATCAGCCCCAGCATTTT.

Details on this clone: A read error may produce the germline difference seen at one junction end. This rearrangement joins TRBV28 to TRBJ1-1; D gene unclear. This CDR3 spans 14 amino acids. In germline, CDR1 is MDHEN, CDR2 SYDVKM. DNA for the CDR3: TGTGCTAGCAGAAGCAATACCCCCAACACTGAAGCTTTCTTT. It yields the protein CASRSNTPNTEAFF.

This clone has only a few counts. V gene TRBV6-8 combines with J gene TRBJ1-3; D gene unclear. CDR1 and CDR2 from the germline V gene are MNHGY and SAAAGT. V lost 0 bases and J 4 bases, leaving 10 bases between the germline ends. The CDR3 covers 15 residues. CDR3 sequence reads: CASSYSRGGGNTIYF. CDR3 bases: TGTGCCAGCAGTTACTCCCGGGGAGGGGGAAACACCATATATTTT.

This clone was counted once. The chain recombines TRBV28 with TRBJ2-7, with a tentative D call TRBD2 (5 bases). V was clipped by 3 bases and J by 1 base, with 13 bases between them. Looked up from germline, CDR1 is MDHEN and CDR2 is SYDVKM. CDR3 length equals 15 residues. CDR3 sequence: CASSFGAGSSYEQYF. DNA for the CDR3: TGTGCCAGCAGTTTTGGCGCGGGCTCTTCCTACGAGCAGTACTTC.

Here the CDR3 DNA reads TGCGCCAGCAGCACACCGGGGAGCATGGGGACCCAGTACTTC. Translated: CASSTPGSMGTQYF. The V gene is TRBV5-1, the J gene TRBJ2-5, with D possibly being TRBD2 (5 bases). Germline CDR1 reads SGHRS; CDR2 reads YFSETQ. This CDR3 is built from 14 residues. The V and J ends lost 4 bases and 7 bases respectively, with 17 bases between them.

The CDR3 spells CASSSGQGGNNSPLHF. For the CDR3, the DNA is TGTGCCAGCAGTTCAGGACAGGGAGGGAATAATTCACCCCTCCACTTT. The chain has TRBV6-8 and TRBJ1-6, with TRBD1 matching 8 bases. Germline V lookup: CDR1 MNHGY, CDR2 SAAAGT. The V gene end was trimmed by 4 bases and the J gene end by 5 bases; junction bases not matched to a gene: 7. CDR3 length equals 16 residues.

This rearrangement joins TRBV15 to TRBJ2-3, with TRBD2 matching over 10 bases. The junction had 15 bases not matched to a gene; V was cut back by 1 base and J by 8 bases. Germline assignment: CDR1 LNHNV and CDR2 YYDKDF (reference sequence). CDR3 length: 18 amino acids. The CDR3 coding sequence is TGTGCCACCAGCAGAGGGGTGACTGAGCGGGGGGGTCAGGGTACGCAGTATTTT. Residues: CATSRGVTERGGQGTQYF.

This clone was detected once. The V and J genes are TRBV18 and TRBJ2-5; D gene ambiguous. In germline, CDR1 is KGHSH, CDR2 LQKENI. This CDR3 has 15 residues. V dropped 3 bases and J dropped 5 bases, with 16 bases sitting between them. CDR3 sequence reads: CASSPPSRAWETQYF. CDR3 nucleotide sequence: TGTGCCAGCTCACCCCCGTCTCGGGCGTGGGAGACCCAGTACTTC. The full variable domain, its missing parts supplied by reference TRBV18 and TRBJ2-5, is NAGVMQNPRHLVRRRGQEARLRCSPMKGHSHVYWYRQLPEEGLKFMVYLQKENIIDESGMPKERFSAEFPKEGPSILRIQQVVRGDSAAYFCASSPPSRAWETQYFGPGTRLLVL.

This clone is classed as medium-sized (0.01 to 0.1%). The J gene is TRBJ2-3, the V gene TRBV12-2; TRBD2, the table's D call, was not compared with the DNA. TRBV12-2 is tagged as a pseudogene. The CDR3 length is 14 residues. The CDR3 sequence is CATQSGPSTDTQYF. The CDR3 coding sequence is TGTGCCACACAAAGCGGGCCTAGCACAGATACGCAGTATTTT.

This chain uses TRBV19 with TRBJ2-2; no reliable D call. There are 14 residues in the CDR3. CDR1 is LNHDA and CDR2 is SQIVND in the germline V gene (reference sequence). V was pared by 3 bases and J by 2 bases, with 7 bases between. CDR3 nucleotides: TGTGCCAGTAGTATTACCCGTAACACCGGGGAGCTGTTTTTT. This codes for CASSITRNTGELFF.

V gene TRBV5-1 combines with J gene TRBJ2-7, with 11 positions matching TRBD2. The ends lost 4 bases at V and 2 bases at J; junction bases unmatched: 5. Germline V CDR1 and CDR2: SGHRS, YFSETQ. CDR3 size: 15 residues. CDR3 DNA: TGCGCCAGCAGCCCCGGGACTAGCGGCCCCTACGAGCAGTACTTC. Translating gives CASSPGTSGPYEQYF.

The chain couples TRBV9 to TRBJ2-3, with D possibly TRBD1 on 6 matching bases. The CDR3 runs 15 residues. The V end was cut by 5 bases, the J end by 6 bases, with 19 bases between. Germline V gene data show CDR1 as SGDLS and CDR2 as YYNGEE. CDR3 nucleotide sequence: TGTGCCAGCAGTTTCGCCAGGGGAATTTTTGATACGCAGTATTTT. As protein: CASSFARGIFDTQYF.

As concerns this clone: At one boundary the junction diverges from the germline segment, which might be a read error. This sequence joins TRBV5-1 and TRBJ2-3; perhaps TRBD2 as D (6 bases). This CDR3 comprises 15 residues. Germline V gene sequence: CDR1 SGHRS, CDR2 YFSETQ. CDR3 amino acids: CASSFGGATTDTQSF. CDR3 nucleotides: TGCGCCAGCAGCTTCGGCGGGGCAACCACAGATACGCAGTCTTTT. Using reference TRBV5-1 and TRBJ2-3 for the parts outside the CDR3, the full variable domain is KAGVTQTPRYLIKTRGQQVTLSCSPISGHRSVSWYQQTPGQGLQFLFEYFSETQRNKGNFPGRFSGRQFSNSRSEMNVSTLELGDSALYLCASSFGGATTDTQSFGPGTRLTVL.

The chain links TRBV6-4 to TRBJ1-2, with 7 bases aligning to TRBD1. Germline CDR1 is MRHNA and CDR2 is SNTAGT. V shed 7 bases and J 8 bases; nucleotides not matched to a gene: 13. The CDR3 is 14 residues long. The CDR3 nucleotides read TGTGCCAGCACCGCCCTGACAGGGACCCCCGGCTACACCTTC. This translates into CASTALTGTPGYTF.

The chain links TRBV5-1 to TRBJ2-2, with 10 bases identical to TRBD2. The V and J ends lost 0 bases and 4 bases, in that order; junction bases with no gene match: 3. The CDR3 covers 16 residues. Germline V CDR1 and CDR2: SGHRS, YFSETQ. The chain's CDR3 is CASSLEPSGGTGELFF. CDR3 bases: TGCGCCAGCAGCTTGGAACCTAGCGGGGGCACCGGGGAGCTGTTTTTT.

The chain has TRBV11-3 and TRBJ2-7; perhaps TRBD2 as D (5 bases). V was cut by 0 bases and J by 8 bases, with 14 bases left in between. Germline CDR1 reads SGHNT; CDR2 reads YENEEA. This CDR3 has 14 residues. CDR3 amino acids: CASSLEPLASQQYF. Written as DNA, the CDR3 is TGTGCCAGCAGCTTAGAACCCCTGGCTAGCCAGCAGTACTTC.

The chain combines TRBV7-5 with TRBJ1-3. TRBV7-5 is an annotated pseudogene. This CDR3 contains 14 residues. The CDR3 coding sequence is TGTGCCAGCAGCTCCCCGGATATGAGAAACACCATATATTTT. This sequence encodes CASSSPDMRNTIYF.

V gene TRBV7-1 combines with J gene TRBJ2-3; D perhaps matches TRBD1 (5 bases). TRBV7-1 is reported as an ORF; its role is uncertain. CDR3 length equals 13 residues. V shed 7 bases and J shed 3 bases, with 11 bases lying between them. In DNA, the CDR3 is TGTGCCAGCAACCTGGCAGGGACAGATACGCAGTATTTT. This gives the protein CASNLAGTDTQYF.

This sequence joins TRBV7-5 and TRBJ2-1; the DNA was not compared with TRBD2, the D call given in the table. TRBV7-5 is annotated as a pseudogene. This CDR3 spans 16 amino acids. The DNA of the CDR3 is TGTGCCAGCAGCTCTACAGCGGGGGGGCTCGGTGGTGAGCAGTTCTTC. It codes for CASSSTAGGLGGEQFF.